Listed below are T cell receptor beta chains from one sample, sequenced in a study of sequential checkpoint blockade in melanoma. Sequencing was performed with immunoSEQ multiplex PCR; in TCRdb, only in-frame clones are kept and a portion is missing. The table includes around 11,000 clones, approximately 71% detected once. The sequences come from CD8+ T cells sorted from blood (inferred from file names), collected from a patient given nivolumab and ipilimumab in sequence. Source of these receptors: a human donor with melanoma. Both conserved end residues are part of each CDR3. D genes are given only for firm matches. Part of the rows lack a size; the others show once, few, many or a class for expanded clones.

TRBJ1-1,-,-,TRBV6-9,TGTGCCAGCAGTGCAGGGGAAGCTTTCTTT,CASSAGEAFF
TRBJ1-2,TRBD1,once,TRBV28,TGTGCCAGCAGCCTGACAGGGGGCGACTATGGCTACACCTTC,CASSLTGGDYGYTF
TRBJ2-7,-,-,TRBV28,TGTGCCAGCAGTCTCGGTACAGATCTCTACGAGCAGTACTTC,CASSLGTDLYEQYF
TRBJ2-5,-,few,TRBV25-1,TGTGCCAGCAGTGAATTAGGTCAGGAAGAGACCCAGTACTTC,CASSELGQEETQYF
TRBJ2-1,-,few,TRBV4-1,TGCGCCAGCAGCCAAACAAGGGGCGAGCACTACAATGAGCAGTTCTTC,CASSQTRGEHYNEQFF
TRBJ2-7,TRBD1,-,TRBV5-1,TGCGCCAGCAGTGGGGACAGGATCTATGAGCAGTACTTC,CASSGDRIYEQYF
TRBJ2-2,TRBD2,-,TRBV7-2,TGTGCCAGCAGCTATAGCGGGGGGGCCACCGGGGAGCTGTTTTTT,CASSYSGGATGELFF
TRBJ2-1,TRBD2,medium-sized,TRBV6-4,TGTGCCAGCAGTGAGCTAGCGGGGGACTACAATGAGCAGTTCTTC,CASSELAGDYNEQFF
TRBJ2-3,TRBD2,-,TRBV5-6,TGTGCCAGCAGCTTGATGAGCGGGGGGAACACAGATACGCAGTATTTT,CASSLMSGGNTDTQYF
TRBJ1-2,-,once,TRBV4-1,TGCGCCAGCAGCCAAGAGGTAGCATATGGCTACACCTTC,CASSQEVAYGYTF
TRBJ2-5,-,-,TRBV11-2,TGTGCCAGCAGCCTCCTCCGAGAGACCCAGTACTTC,CASSLLRETQYF
TRBJ1-1,TRBD1,-,TRBV9,TGTGCCAGCAGCACCCGGACGGACAGGTCCCACACTGAAGCTTTCTTT,CASSTRTDRSHTEAFF
TRBJ2-1,-,few,TRBV7-6,TGTGCCAGCAGCTCCTCCCTAGAGCAGTTCTTC,CASSSSLEQFF
TRBJ2-7,-,-,TRBV12-2,TGTGCAAGTGGGGGGATTTACGGAGCTTCCTACGAGCAGTACTTC,CASGGIYGASYEQYF